Listed below are T cell receptor beta chains from one sample, sequenced in a study of blood T cell repertoires in COVID-19. TCRdb's table, derived via immunoSEQ multiplex PCR, lists solely in-frame clones and lacks some. This table has more than 55,000 clones, over 75% appearing once. Sequencing was carried out using peripheral blood. All receptors come from a man older than 75 with active or convalescent COVID-19. CDR3s include the opening cysteine and the closing phenylalanine or tryptophan. Each record gives: J gene, clone size, D gene, V gene, CDR3 DNA, CDR3 protein. D genes are given only for firm matches. Size is omitted from some rows. Given values are once, few, many or a class for expanded clones.

>TRBJ1-2|medium-sized|NA|TRBV4-3
TGCGCCAGCAGCCAAGACCGTGGACAAACCTACACCTTC
CASSQDRGQTYTF
>TRBJ1-2|NA|NA|TRBV9
TGTGCCAGCAGCGTAGATGGGACGGGAGGGGTTAACTATGGCTACACCTTC
CASSVDGTGGVNYGYTF
>TRBJ1-4|NA|NA|TRBV5-6
TGTGCCAGCAGCCTAGTCGGTCGAACTAATGAAAAACTGTTTTTT
CASSLVGRTNEKLFF
>TRBJ2-7|NA|NA|TRBV7-8
TGTGCCAGCAGCCCCGGGGTATTCGAGCAGTACTTC
CASSPGVFEQYF
>TRBJ2-3|NA|TRBD2|TRBV3-1/TRBV3-2
TGTGCCAGCAGCCAAGGGACTAGCGTACAATTCACAGATACGCAGTATTTT
CASSQGTSVQFTDTQYF
>TRBJ2-6|NA|NA|TRBV24-1
TGTGCCACCGCAGGGCCCGGGGCCAACGTCCTGACTTTC
CATAGPGANVLTF
>TRBJ2-7|NA|NA|TRBV10-3
TGTGCCATCAGTGAAGAGGGCTACGAGCAGTACTTC
CAISEEGYEQYF
>TRBJ2-7|NA|NA|TRBV5-4
TGTGCCAGCAGTTGGGGGGGGGCGAGGAGGTCCCCCAACGAGCAGTACTTC
CASSWGGARRSPNEQYF
>TRBJ2-2|NA|NA|TRBV11-3
TGTGCCAGCAGCTTAGAGGGACATAAAGGGGAGCTGTTTTTT
CASSLEGHKGELFF
>TRBJ2-5|NA|TRBD2|TRBV5-1
TGCGCCAGCAGCGTACTAGCGGGGGGCCCGACAGAGACCCAGTACTTC
CASSVLAGGPTETQYF
>TRBJ2-2|NA|TRBD1|TRBV28
TGTGCCAGCAGTCCCCGAGGGGGCAGGATTCAGGGGGAGCTGTTTTTT
CASSPRGGRIQGELFF
>TRBJ2-7|NA|NA|TRBV9
TGTGCCAGCAGCGTAGGGAGCCCCGGGCAGGGCTACGAGCAGTACTTC
CASSVGSPGQGYEQYF
>TRBJ1-5|NA|NA|TRBV19
TGTGCCAGTACGGGGATGTGGGCGCCGAAAAATCAGCCCCAGCATTTT
CASTGMWAPKNQPQHF
>TRBJ1-2|NA|NA|TRBV5-1
TGCGCCAGCAGCTCGGCCCTGACCGGAGATGGCTACACCTTC
CASSSALTGDGYTF
>TRBJ1-6|NA|NA|TRBV4-2
TGTGCCAGCAACCCAGATGAACCGGGAAGAGAGGTTTCACCCCTCCACTTT
CASNPDEPGREVSPLHF
>TRBJ1-5|NA|NA|TRBV2
TGTGCCAGCAGTGAGGTGCAGGGTTCGCAGCCCCAGCATTTT
CASSEVQGSQPQHF
>TRBJ2-5|NA|TRBD1|TRBV19
TGTGCCAGCCGGGGGACAGGGGTTCAAGAGACCCAGTACTTC
CASRGTGVQETQYF
>TRBJ1-2|NA|TRBD1|TRBV19
TGTGCCAGTAGTGGATCCGGGACAGGGACCTATGGCTACACCTTC
CASSGSGTGTYGYTF
>TRBJ1-5|NA|TRBD1|TRBV5-6
TGTGCCAGCAGTTCTGACAGGGGAAGCAATCAGCCCCAGCATTTT
CASSSDRGSNQPQHF
>TRBJ2-7|NA|TRBD2|TRBV4-3
TGCGCCAGCAGCCTGACGGGACTAACCTACGAGCAGTACTTC
CASSLTGLTYEQYF
>TRBJ2-4|NA|NA|TRBV5-5
TGTGCCAGCAGCTTGGGTGGGCCTTTGGCAAACATTCAGTACTTC
CASSLGGPLANIQYF
>TRBJ1-6|NA|NA|TRBV30
TGTGCCTGGAGCCTCCCGGGCGGGAGCTCCTATAATTCACCCCTCCACTTT
CAWSLPGGSSYNSPLHF
>TRBJ2-1|NA|TRBD2|TRBV24-1
TGTGCCACCAGTGATATCAGCGGGGACGGCTCCTACAATGAGCAGTTCTTC
CATSDISGDGSYNEQFF
>TRBJ2-3|NA|TRBD2|TRBV19
TGTGCCAGTATCGATCGGGCGGCGGGGGGGCAAGATACGCAGTATTTT
CASIDRAAGGQDTQYF
>TRBJ1-2|NA|NA|TRBV4-3
TGCGCCAGCAGCCAAGGACACATCTATGGCTACACCTTC
CASSQGHIYGYTF
>TRBJ2-7|NA|TRBD1|TRBV11-2
TGTGCCAGCAGCCTCGGGACAGACACTTACTACGAGCAGTACTTC
CASSLGTDTYYEQYF
>TRBJ2-2|NA|NA|TRBV20-1
TGCAGTGCTAGTAGTATACTTAGGAGGGTTACTAATTCGTCGGGAACCGGGGAGCTGTTTTTT
CSASSILRRVTNSSGTGELFF
>TRBJ1-4|NA|NA|TRBV5-5
TGTGCCAGCAGCTTACAGCAGGCACGGACTAATGAAAAACTGTTTTTT
CASSLQQARTNEKLFF
>TRBJ2-7|once|TRBD2|TRBV7-2
TGTGCCAGCAGCTTAACTAGCGGGACCGACTACGAGCAGTACTTC
CASSLTSGTDYEQYF
>TRBJ1-2|NA|TRBD1|TRBV4-3
TGCGCCAGCAGCCAAACAGGGGGTGGCTACACCTTC
CASSQTGGGYTF
>TRBJ2-7|NA|TRBD2|TRBV7-2
TGTGCCAGCAGCTTAACCGCGGCGACTAGCGGTGCCTCCTACGAGCAGTACTTC
CASSLTAATSGASYEQYF
>TRBJ1-5|NA|TRBD1|TRBV19
TGTGCCAGTAGGAGACAGGGTCGCAATCAGCCCCAGCATTTT
CASRRQGRNQPQHF
>TRBJ1-2|few|NA|TRBV5-6
TGTGCCAGCAGCTTGGCACAGGAGATATATGGCTACACCTTC
CASSLAQEIYGYTF
>TRBJ2-7|NA|TRBD1|TRBV2
TGTGCCAGTCGACAGGGGCTGGAAAACGAGCAGTACTTC
CASRQGLENEQYF
>TRBJ1-4|NA|NA|TRBV3-1/TRBV3-2
TGTGCCAGCAGCCAGGGGGGGGTAGGAGAAAAACTGTTTTTT
CASSQGGVGEKLFF
>TRBJ2-5|NA|NA|TRBV27
TGTGCCAGCAGCCGAGGGTCCTCTACGCCCCAGACCCAGTACTTC
CASSRGSSTPQTQYF
>TRBJ2-1|NA|TRBD1|TRBV19
TGTGCCAGTAGTATAGCGCGACAGGGGTTCAATGAGCAGTTCTTC
CASSIARQGFNEQFF
>TRBJ2-3|NA|NA|TRBV30
TGTGCCTGGAGGCGGGTCACAGATACGCAGTATTTT
CAWRRVTDTQYF
>TRBJ2-3|NA|TRBD1|TRBV5-1
TGCGCCAGCAGCTGGGGAGACAGGGGGAGCACAGATACGCAGTATTTT
CASSWGDRGSTDTQYF
>TRBJ2-7|NA|TRBD2|TRBV4-1
TGCGCCAGCAGCCAAACTAGCGAGGGCTACGAGCAGTACTTC
CASSQTSEGYEQYF
>TRBJ2-3|NA|NA|TRBV7-9
TGTGCCAGCAGCCCTATGCGGGACAGCTACACAGATACGCAGTATTTT
CASSPMRDSYTDTQYF
>TRBJ2-1|NA|NA|TRBV15
TGTGCCACCAGCAGAGCGTCCAGACGCGGTGAGCAGTTCTTC
CATSRASRRGEQFF
>TRBJ2-7|NA|NA|TRBV11-1
TGTGCCAGCAGCTTACTGCAGGCTGCAGGTACCTACGAGCAGTACTTC
CASSLLQAAGTYEQYF
>TRBJ2-7|NA|TRBD2|TRBV19
TGTGCCAGTAGAACTAGCGGGAGTTCCGAGCAGTACTTC
CASRTSGSSEQYF
>TRBJ2-7|NA|NA|TRBV6-5
TGTGCCAGCAGCTCAAACAGTAACCTCTACGAGCAGTACTTC
CASSSNSNLYEQYF
>TRBJ1-5|NA|NA|TRBV7-2
TGTGCCAGCAGCTCGGGGTCCAACCGGCCCCAGCATTTT
CASSSGSNRPQHF
>TRBJ2-5|NA|NA|TRBV9
TGTGCCAGCAGCGTGTCTCCGGAGGAGACCCAGTACTTC
CASSVSPEETQYF
>TRBJ2-7|NA|TRBD1|TRBV4-3
TGCGCCAGCAGCCAAGGGCAGGGGGCTGGTTACGAGCAGTACTTC
CASSQGQGAGYEQYF
>TRBJ2-2|NA|TRBD1|TRBV27
TGTGCCAGCAGTTTTCAGGGGGCGTCCGGGGAGCTGTTTTTT
CASSFQGASGELFF
>TRBJ2-1|NA|TRBD1|TRBV7-3
TGTGCCAGCAGCTCAAACCGGGACAGGGGTATCGATGAGCAGTTCTTC
CASSSNRDRGIDEQFF
>TRBJ1-2|NA|TRBD1|TRBV27
TGTGCCAGCAGTTCTTCCCTCGGGACAGCCCCTGCCTATGGCTACACCTTC
CASSSSLGTAPAYGYTF
>TRBJ2-1|NA|TRBD2|TRBV19
TGTGCCAGTAGTACTGGGACTAGTTGGGGCAATGAGCAGTTCTTC
CASSTGTSWGNEQFF
>TRBJ2-7|NA|TRBD2|TRBV7-2
TGTGCCAGCAGCTATACTAGCGGGAACTCCTACGAGCAGTACTTC
CASSYTSGNSYEQYF
>TRBJ2-7|NA|NA|TRBV7-9
TGTGCCAGCAGCTCTCCGACCGGGACCTACGAGCAGTACTTC
CASSSPTGTYEQYF
>TRBJ2-3|many|TRBD2|TRBV9
TGTGCCAGCAGCATAGCGGGGGGTGCGACAGATACGCAGTATTTT
CASSIAGGATDTQYF
>TRBJ2-5|NA|NA|TRBV18
TGTGCCAGTATGGCGGGGCCGAAGACCCAGTACTTC
CASMAGPKTQYF
>TRBJ1-5|NA|NA|TRBV2
TGTGCCAGCACTACAGGGCCGGGTCAGCCCCAGCATTTT
CASTTGPGQPQHF